This record concerns one T cell receptor (beta chain) sequence. Trimming cost V 2 bases and J 6 bases, with 3 bases left between them. The CDR3 extends over 11 amino acids. Looked up from germline, CDR1 is KGHSH and CDR2 is LQKENI. The data were produced by immunoSEQ multiplex PCR, yet TCRdb's version contains in-frame clones alone and is incomplete. The table lists around 77,000 clones, 85% to 90% of them singletons. The data were obtained in a study of OX40 agonist ivuxolimab in advanced cancers. The source material was CD4+ or CD8+ T cells sorted from blood, sampled in a trial of the OX40 agonist ivuxolimab. The rearrangement links TRBV18 to TRBJ2-3; D remains ambiguous. This clonotype originated in an adult with an advanced solid tumor such as melanoma, head and neck, liver or kidney cancer. CDR3 DNA sequence: TGTGCCAGCTCACCAAGGGATACGCAGTATTTT. Translated: CASSPRDTQYF. The full variable domain, with the rest looked up from reference TRBV18 and TRBJ2-3, is NAGVMQNPRHLVRRRGQEARLRCSPMKGHSHVYWYRQLPEEGLKFMVYLQKENIIDESGMPKERFSAEFPKEGPSILRIQQVVRGDSAAYFCASSPRDTQYFGPGTRLTVL.